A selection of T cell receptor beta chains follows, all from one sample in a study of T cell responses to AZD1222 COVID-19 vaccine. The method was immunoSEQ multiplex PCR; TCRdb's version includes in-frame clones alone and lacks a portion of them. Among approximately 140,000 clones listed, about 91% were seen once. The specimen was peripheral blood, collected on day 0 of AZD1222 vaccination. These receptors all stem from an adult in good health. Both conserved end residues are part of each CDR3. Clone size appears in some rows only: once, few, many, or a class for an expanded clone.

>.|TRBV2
CASKKPLAKNIQYF
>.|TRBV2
CASLSDGEYGYTF
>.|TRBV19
CASSIGVSSNQPQHF
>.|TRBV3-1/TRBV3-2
CASSQGDVWEKLFF
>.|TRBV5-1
CASSFLAGGPALYEQYF
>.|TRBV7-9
CASSLTGVYEQYF
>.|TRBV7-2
CASRPQGNTEAFF
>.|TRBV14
CASSHRGAEPYGYTF
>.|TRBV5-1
CASSNTPGRGEQYF
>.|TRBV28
CASSFLFVQRANYGYTF
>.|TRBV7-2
CASSHFDVGHYEQYF
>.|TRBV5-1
CASSLRQGPSNEQFF
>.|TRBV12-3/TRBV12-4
CASTNPTEAFF
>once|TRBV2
CASSLGQGARIYGYTF
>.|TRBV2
CASRGDGVFNQPQHF
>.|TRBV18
CASSPLVGGQETQYF
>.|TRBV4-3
CASSLTPGQYNEKLFF
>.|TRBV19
CASMWGFGRDEKLFF
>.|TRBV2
CASSRSSDRTYEQYF
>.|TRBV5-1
CASSLGSGGGYTF
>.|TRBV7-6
CASSGAGGAYNEQFF
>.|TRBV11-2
CASSLEPTGNSPLHF
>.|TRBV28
CASSFQKQIRSPLHF
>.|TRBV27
CASSLSAGNEQYF
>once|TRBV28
CASSPGGSGANVLTF
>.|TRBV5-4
CASSSPGVAKNIQYF
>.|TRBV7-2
CASSLALGRGTNEKLFF
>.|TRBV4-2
CASSQVYRGFAEAFF
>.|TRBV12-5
CASGLGPINSPLHF
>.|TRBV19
CASAPGLARNEQFF
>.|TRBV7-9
CASSPPRGEPQVWEFF
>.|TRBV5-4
CASSHRDSYTEAFF
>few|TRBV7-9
CASSPRGPETQYF
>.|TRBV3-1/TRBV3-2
CASSHFLAEAFF
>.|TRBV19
CASSIQGDNGYTF
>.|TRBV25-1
CASSEFSSGGTYEQYF
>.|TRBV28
CASTLAGGLHEQYF
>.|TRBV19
CASSIIGERANTGELFF
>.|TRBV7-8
CASSRRDSNQPQHF
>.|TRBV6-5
CASSPGRDTEAFF
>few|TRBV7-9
CASSRNYEQYF
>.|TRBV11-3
CASSLYGNEQFF
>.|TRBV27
CASSFFWVLLNQPQHF
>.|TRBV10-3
CAIRARTGGEEEQYF
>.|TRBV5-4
CASSPGTSRTGELFF
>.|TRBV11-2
CASSFQKRTATRDYGYTF
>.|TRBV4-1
CASSQPSGSSYEQYF
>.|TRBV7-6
CASSLFQRQMDTQYF
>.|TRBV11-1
CASSLQGKDGYTF
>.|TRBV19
CASSMYMNTEAFF
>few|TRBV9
CASSPGAGWTGELFF
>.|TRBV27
CASILTGHLNNYGYTF
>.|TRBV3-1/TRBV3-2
CASSQYGSNQPQHF
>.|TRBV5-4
CASSLDGTSGTDTQYF
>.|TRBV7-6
CASSPTGDGYTF
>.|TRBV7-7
CASSLRDYTGELFF
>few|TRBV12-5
CASAQMMNTEAFF